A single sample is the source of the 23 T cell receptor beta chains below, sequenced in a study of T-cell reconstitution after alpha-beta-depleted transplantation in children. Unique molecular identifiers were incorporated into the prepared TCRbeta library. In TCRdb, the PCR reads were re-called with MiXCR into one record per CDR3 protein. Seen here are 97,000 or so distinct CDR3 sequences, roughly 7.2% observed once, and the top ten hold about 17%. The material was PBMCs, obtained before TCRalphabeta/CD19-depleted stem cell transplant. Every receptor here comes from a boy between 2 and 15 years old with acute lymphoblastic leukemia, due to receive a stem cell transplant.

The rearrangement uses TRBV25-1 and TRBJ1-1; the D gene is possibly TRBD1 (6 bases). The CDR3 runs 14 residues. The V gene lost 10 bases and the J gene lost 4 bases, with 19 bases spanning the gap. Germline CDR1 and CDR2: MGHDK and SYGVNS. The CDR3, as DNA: TGTGCCACCCGGGGGTTTAGAGGGGGCACTGAAGCTTTCTTT. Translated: CATRGFRGGTEAFF.

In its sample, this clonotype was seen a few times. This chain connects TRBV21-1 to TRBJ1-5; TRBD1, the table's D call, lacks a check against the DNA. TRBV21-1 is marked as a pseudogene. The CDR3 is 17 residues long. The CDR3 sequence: CASSIRDGESCNQPQHF. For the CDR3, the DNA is TGTGCCAGCAGCATCAGGGACGGGGAGTCTTGCAATCAGCCCCAGCATTTT.

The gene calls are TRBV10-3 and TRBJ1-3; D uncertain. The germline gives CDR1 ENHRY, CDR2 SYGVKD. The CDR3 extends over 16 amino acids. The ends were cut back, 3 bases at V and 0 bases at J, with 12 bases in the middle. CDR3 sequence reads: CAISEAAALSGNTIYF. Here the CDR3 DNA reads TGTGCCATCAGTGAAGCGGCGGCCCTCTCTGGAAACACCATATATTTT.

CDR3 sequence (DNA): TGTGCCAGCAGTCCGGAGCCTCATAGCAATCAGCCCCAGCATTTT. Translating it yields CASSPEPHSNQPQHF. This chain links TRBV6-1 with TRBJ1-5; unclear D gene. This CDR3 is built from 15 residues. With 5 bases removed from V and 0 bases from J, the gap between germline ends came to 11 bases. Germline values: CDR1 MNHNS, CDR2 SASEGT.

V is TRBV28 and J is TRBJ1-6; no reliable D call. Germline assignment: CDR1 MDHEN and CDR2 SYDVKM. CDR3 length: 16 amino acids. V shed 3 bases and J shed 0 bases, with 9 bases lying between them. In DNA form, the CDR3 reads TGTGCCAGCAGTTTTGGAGGGAACTCCTATAATTCACCCCTCCACTTT. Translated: CASSFGGNSYNSPLHF.

In DNA, the CDR3 is TGCAGTGCTAGTACGTTTGGACTAGTAGACGAGCAGTACTTC. The encoded protein is CSASTFGLVDEQYF. V gene TRBV20-1 combines with J gene TRBJ2-7; 7 nucleotides line up with TRBD2. V lost 3 bases to trimming and J lost 5 bases; unmatched junction nucleotides: 10. CDR1 and CDR2 (germline): DFQATT, SNEGSKA (reference sequence). The CDR3 has 14 residues.

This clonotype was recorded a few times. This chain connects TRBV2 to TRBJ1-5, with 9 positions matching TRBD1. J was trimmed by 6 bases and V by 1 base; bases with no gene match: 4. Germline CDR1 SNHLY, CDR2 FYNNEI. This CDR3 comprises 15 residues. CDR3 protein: CASSEGTGGTQPQHF. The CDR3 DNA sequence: TGTGCCAGCAGTGAAGGTACAGGGGGCACTCAGCCCCAGCATTTT. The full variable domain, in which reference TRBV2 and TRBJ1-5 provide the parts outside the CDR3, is EPEVTQTPSHQVTQMGQEVILRCVPISNHLYFYWYRQILGQKVEFLVSFYNNEISEKSEIFDDQFSVERPDGSNFTLKIRSTKLEDSAMYFCASSEGTGGTQPQHFGDGTRLSIL.

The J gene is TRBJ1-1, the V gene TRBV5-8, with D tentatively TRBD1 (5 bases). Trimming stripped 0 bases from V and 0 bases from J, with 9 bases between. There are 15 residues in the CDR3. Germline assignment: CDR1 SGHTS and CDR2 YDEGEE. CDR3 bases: TGTGCCAGCAGCTTGGGGGGCCCCATGAACACTGAAGCTTTCTTT. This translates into CASSLGGPMNTEAFF.

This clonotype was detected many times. The CDR3 protein is CAIGQGGGHMNTEAFF. CDR3 in DNA: TGTGCCATCGGACAGGGGGGAGGCCATATGAACACTGAAGCTTTCTTT. The chain employs TRBV10-3 and TRBJ1-1, with TRBD1 matching 10 bases. The CDR3 totals 16 residues. Germline V gives CDR1 ENHRY, CDR2 SYGVKD. The V segment lost 8 bases and the J segment 0 bases; nucleotides outside the gene matches: 9.

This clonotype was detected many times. The CDR3 nucleotides are TGTGCCAGCAGCCCAACCTTGGGACCCCTGCCAGATACGCAGTATTTT. Protein sequence: CASSPTLGPLPDTQYF. The rearrangement joins TRBV7-2 to TRBJ2-3; the D gene could be TRBD1 or TRBD2 (5 bases each). This CDR3 region has 16 residues. Germline V gene data show CDR1 as SGHTA and CDR2 as FQGNSA. V dropped 5 bases and J dropped 4 bases, with 19 bases sitting between them.

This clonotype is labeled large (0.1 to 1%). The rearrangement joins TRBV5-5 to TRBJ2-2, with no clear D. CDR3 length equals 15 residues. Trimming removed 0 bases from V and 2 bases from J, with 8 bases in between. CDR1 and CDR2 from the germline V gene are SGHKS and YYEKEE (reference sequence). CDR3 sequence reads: CASSLEWGNTGELFF. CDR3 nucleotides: TGTGCCAGCAGCTTGGAATGGGGAAACACCGGGGAGCTGTTTTTT.

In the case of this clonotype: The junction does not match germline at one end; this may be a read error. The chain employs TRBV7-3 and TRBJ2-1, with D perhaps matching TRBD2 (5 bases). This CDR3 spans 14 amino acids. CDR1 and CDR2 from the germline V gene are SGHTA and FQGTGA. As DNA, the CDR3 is TGTGCCAGCACCTTATCATCGCTAGCCTATGAGCAGTTCTTC. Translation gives CASTLSSLAYEQFF.

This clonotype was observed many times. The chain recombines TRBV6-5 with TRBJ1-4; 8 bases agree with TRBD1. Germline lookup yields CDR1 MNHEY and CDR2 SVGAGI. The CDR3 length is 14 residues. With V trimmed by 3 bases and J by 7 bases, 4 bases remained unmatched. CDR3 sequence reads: CASSYQGATEKLFF. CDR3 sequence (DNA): TGTGCCAGCAGTTATCAGGGGGCTACTGAAAAACTGTTTTTT.

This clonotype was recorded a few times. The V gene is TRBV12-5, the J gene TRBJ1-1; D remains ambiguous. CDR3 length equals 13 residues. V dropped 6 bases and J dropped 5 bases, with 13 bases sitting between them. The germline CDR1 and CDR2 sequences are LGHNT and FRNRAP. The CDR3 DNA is TGTGCTAGTGGCTCGGCCGGAGGGACTGAAGCTTTCTTT. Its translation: CASGSAGGTEAFF.

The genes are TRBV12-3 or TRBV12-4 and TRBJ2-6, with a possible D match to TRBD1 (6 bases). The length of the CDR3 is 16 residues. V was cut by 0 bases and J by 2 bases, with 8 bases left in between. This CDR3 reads CASSLAGATGANVLTF. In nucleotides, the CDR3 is TGTGCCAGCAGTTTAGCGGGGGCAACTGGGGCCAACGTCCTGACTTTC.

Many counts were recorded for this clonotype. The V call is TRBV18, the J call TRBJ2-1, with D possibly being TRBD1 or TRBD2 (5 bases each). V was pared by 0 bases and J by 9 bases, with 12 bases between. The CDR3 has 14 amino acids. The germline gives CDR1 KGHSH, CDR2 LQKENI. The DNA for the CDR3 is TGTGCCAGCTCACCACCGGTCCAGAGGGGTGAGCAGTTCTTC. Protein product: CASSPPVQRGEQFF.

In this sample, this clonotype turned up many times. The CDR3 region is CASSLTSGGYNEQFF. The CDR3 DNA reads TGTGCCAGCAGCCTGACTAGCGGGGGCTACAATGAGCAGTTCTTC. The gene calls are TRBV6-2 or TRBV6-3 and TRBJ2-1; 12 nucleotides match TRBD2. Per the germline V gene, CDR1 is MNHEY and CDR2 is SVGEGT. The CDR3 is made up of 15 amino acids. V lost 6 bases, J lost 3 bases, and 3 bases stayed unmatched.

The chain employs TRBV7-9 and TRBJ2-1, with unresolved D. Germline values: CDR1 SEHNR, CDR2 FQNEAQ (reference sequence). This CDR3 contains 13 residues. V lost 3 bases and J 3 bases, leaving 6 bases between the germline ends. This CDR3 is CASSLVLYNEQFF. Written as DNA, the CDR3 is TGTGCCAGCAGCTTGGTCCTCTACAATGAGCAGTTCTTC.

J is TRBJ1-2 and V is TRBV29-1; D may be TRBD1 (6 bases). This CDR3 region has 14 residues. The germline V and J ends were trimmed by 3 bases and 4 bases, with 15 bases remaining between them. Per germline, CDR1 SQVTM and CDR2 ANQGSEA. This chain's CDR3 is CSVDPARDIYGYTF. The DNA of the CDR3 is TGCAGCGTTGATCCCGCCAGGGACATCTATGGCTACACCTTC.

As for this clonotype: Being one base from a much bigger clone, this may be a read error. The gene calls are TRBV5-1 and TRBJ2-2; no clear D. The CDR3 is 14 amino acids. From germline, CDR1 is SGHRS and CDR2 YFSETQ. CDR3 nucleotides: TGCGCCAGCAGCTTGCCCAGCAACACCGTGGAGCTGTTTTTT. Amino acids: CASSLPSNTVELFF.

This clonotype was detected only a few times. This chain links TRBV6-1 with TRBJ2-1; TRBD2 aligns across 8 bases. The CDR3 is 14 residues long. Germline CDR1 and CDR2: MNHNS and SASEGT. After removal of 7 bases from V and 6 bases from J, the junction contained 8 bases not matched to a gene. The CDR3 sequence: CASNSGLAGNEQFF. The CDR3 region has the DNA TGTGCCAGCAACTCAGGACTAGCTGGCAATGAGCAGTTCTTC.

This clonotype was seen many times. The CDR3 coding sequence is TGTGCCAGCAGTGGAGAGGGTGCCAGGGGGAGCGAGCAGTACTTC. As protein: CASSGEGARGSEQYF. The J gene is TRBJ2-7, the V gene TRBV2; 7 nucleotides line up with TRBD1. The CDR3 runs to 15 residues. Germline V CDR1 and CDR2: SNHLY, FYNNEI. Trimming removed 4 bases from V and 6 bases from J; junction bases left unmatched: 12.

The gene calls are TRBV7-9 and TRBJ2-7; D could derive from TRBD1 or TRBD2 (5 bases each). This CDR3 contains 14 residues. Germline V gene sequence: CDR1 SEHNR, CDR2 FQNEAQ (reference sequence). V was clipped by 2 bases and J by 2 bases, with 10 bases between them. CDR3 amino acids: CASSLQGEAYEQYF. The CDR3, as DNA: TGTGCCAGCAGCTTACAGGGAGAGGCCTACGAGCAGTACTTC.